These 23 T cell receptor beta chains share one sample of origin, sequenced in a study of Graves' ophthalmopathy and Graves' hyperthyroidism. As the template, RNA transcripts were used to amplify TCR beta CDR3 regions. First-round RT-PCR employed HTBI primers, with a second-round multiplex PCR after it. TCRdb passed the multiplex PCR reads through MiXCR, listing each CDR3 protein once. Here the sample spans over 650,000 distinct CDR3 sequences, about 38% being singletons. Sequences were obtained from peripheral blood. Receptor source: an adult man with Graves' ophthalmopathy.

This clonotype was observed a handful of times. The genes are TRBV5-1 and TRBJ1-1; possible D gene TRBD1, 6 bases. V was cut by 2 bases and J by 7 bases, with 21 bases left in between. The CDR3 covers 16 residues. Germline V lookup: CDR1 SGHRS, CDR2 YFSETQ. CDR3 region: CASSFIGGAGEGEAFF. As DNA, the CDR3 is TGCGCCAGCAGCTTTATAGGGGGGGCCGGCGAGGGTGAAGCTTTCTTT.

This clonotype was counted ten times or more. The J gene is TRBJ1-6, the V gene TRBV14; the match to TRBD1 covers 10 bases. The CDR3 totals 18 residues. Per the germline V gene, CDR1 is SGHDN and CDR2 is FVKESK. The V gene end was trimmed by 0 bases and the J gene end by 8 bases; junction bases not matched to a gene: 10. The CDR3 loop is CASSQDYWTGGGYSPLHF. The CDR3 nucleotides read TGTGCCAGCAGCCAAGATTATTGGACAGGGGGTGGGTATTCACCCCTCCACTTT. The full variable domain, with the rest looked up from reference TRBV14 and TRBJ1-6, is EAGVTQFPSHSVIEKGQTVTLRCDPISGHDNLYWYRRVMGKEIKFLLHFVKESKQDESGMPNNRFLAERTGGTYSTLKVQPAELEDSGVYFCASSQDYWTGGGYSPLHFGNGTRLTVT.

The chain carries TRBV6-5 and TRBJ2-7; the match to TRBD1 covers 9 bases. CDR3 length equals 13 residues. The V gene's germline CDR1 is MNHEY and CDR2 SVGAGI. J was trimmed by 5 bases and V by 5 bases; bases with no gene match: 4. CDR3: CASSEDRGNEQYF. The CDR3 nucleotides are TGTGCCAGCAGTGAAGACAGGGGGAACGAGCAGTACTTC.

As concerns this clonotype: A much larger clone differs from this one at a single base, so this may be a read error. The chain employs TRBV12-3 or TRBV12-4 and TRBJ2-2; D call uncertain. The CDR3 contains 13 residues. The CDR3 reads CASGNANTEELFF. CDR3 nucleotide sequence: TGTGCCAGCGGAAACGCGAACACCGAGGAGCTGTTTTTT.

With regard to this clonotype: One end of the junction is discordant with germline, which a read error may explain. The rearrangement joins TRBV15 to TRBJ1-4; D is perhaps TRBD1 (5 bases). CDR3 size: 15 residues. The germline V gene has CDR1 LNHNV and CDR2 YYDKDF (reference sequence). CDR3: CASSQAGAGYEKLFF. CDR3 DNA sequence: TGTGCCAGCAGCCAGGCCGGGGCAGGGTATGAAAAACTGTTTTTT.

V is TRBV10-3 and J is TRBJ1-6; D gene unclear. Germline CDR1 reads ENHRY; CDR2 reads SYGVKD. The V gene lost 6 bases and the J gene lost 5 bases, with 8 bases spanning the gap. There are 13 residues in the CDR3. CDR3 sequence reads: CAISRGNNSPLHF. As DNA, the CDR3 is TGTGCCATCAGCCGAGGGAATAATTCACCCCTCCACTTT.

This clonotype was seen repeatedly, ten times or more. The V and J genes are TRBV12-3 or TRBV12-4 and TRBJ1-1; a possible D gene is TRBD1 (5 bases). This CDR3 spans 14 amino acids. Trimming removed 7 bases at V and 7 bases at J, with 19 bases between. The CDR3 DNA is TGTGCCAGCATCCCGGAGGGGTGGCTGGATGAAGCTTTCTTT. Amino acids: CASIPEGWLDEAFF.

This clonotype has at least ten counts. Here the CDR3 reads CASSIHPGAGTEAFF. In DNA, the CDR3 is TGTGCCAGTAGTATACATCCGGGGGCAGGCACTGAAGCTTTCTTT. This sequence joins TRBV19 and TRBJ1-1; D is possibly TRBD1 (6 bases). With 2 bases removed from V and 4 bases from J, the gap between germline ends came to 14 bases. Germline CDR1 and CDR2: LNHDA and SQIVND (reference sequence). The CDR3 totals 15 residues. The complete variable domain, with remaining parts taken from reference TRBV19 and TRBJ1-1, reads DGGITQSPKYLFRKEGQNVTLSCEQNLNHDAMYWYRQDPGQGLRLIYYSQIVNDFQKGDIAEGYSVSREKKESFPLTVTSAQKNPTAFYLCASSIHPGAGTEAFFGQGTRLTVV.

In this sample, this clonotype turned up many times. V and J are TRBV2 and TRBJ1-3; weak D call: TRBD1 (5 bases). Germline assignment: CDR1 SNHLY and CDR2 FYNNEI. The CDR3 consists of 14 residues. Trimming cost V 7 bases and J 3 bases, with 13 bases left between them. The CDR3 here is CASTEGRVGNTIYF. The CDR3 nucleotides read TGTGCCAGCACCGAGGGCAGGGTTGGAAACACCATATATTTT.

This clonotype came up once. The CDR3 end shows no conserved phenylalanine or tryptophan, and so a read error is likely. The chain joins TRBV10-3 to TRBJ1-1, with D possibly being TRBD1 (5 bases). Germline CDR1 reads ENHRY; CDR2 reads SYGVKD. The CDR3 is 13 amino acids. The CDR3 spells CASSKGRDTEAFL. The CDR3 region has the DNA TGTGCCAGCAGTAAGGGCAGGGACACTGAAGCTTTCCTT.

The table lists this clonotype with many counts. The chain recombines TRBV7-9 with TRBJ1-6, with D maybe TRBD1 (6 bases). Germline V gene lookup returns CDR1 SEHNR and CDR2 FQNEAQ (reference sequence). V gave up 6 bases and J gave up 9 bases, with 15 bases separating them. The CDR3 covers 14 residues. Here the CDR3 DNA reads TGTGCCAGCAGGTCAGGGGACGGAGGTTCACCCCTCCACTTT. Protein product: CASRSGDGGSPLHF.

This clonotype was detected ten times or more. The chain employs TRBV19 and TRBJ2-7; TRBD2 matches at 9 bases. There are 16 residues in the CDR3. V shed 4 bases, J shed 3 bases, and the junction held 10 bases outside the gene matches. CDR1 and CDR2 from the germline V gene are LNHDA and SQIVND (reference sequence). The CDR3 region has the DNA TGTGCCAGTAGTACCTCCGGGACTAGCATCTACTACGAGCAGTACTTC. It translates to CASSTSGTSIYYEQYF.

The table lists this clonotype with a count of one. Its ends do not fully match the called genes, so a read error is possible. This chain links TRBV25-1 with TRBJ1-2; D gene ambiguous. This CDR3 is 11 amino acids long. CDR1 and CDR2 from the germline V gene are MGHDK and SYGVNS. CDR3 sequence (DNA): TGTGCCAGCAGTGACGGCTATGGCCACACCTTC. It encodes CASSDGYGHTF.

The genes are TRBV24-1 and TRBJ1-4; TRBD1 is a possible D gene (6 bases). Trimming took off 0 bases at V and 8 bases at J, with 12 bases between the two ends. CDR1 is KGHDR and CDR2 is SFDVKD in the germline V gene. The CDR3 loop spans 15 amino acids. The CDR3 sequence: CATSDLGTTGEKLFF. The CDR3 region has the DNA TGTGCCACCAGTGATTTGGGGACAACAGGGGAAAAACTGTTTTTT.

This clonotype was counted ten times or more. The rearrangement uses TRBV20-1 and TRBJ1-2; maybe TRBD1 (5 bases). The CDR3 spans 14 residues. Trimming cost V 0 bases and J 5 bases, with 13 bases left between them. Germline CDR1 DFQATT, CDR2 SNEGSKA (reference sequence). The CDR3 loop reads CSARDPGTVYGYTF. The CDR3 DNA follows: TGCAGTGCTAGAGATCCCGGGACGGTTTATGGCTACACCTTC.

The chain employs TRBV10-3 and TRBJ1-5, with no clear D. The V end was cut by 0 bases, the J end by 11 bases, with 8 bases between. The length of the CDR3 is 12 residues. Germline values: CDR1 ENHRY, CDR2 SYGVKD. CDR3 bases: TGTGCCATCAGTGAGTCAAGGCAGGCCCAGCATTTT. It encodes CAISESRQAQHF.

This clonotype was found a few times. The chain carries TRBV29-1 and TRBJ2-3, with TRBD1 matching 10 bases. The CDR3 is 13 amino acids. After removal of 6 bases from V and 4 bases from J, the junction contained 4 bases not matched to a gene. The germline gives CDR1 SQVTM, CDR2 ANQGSEA. This CDR3 reads CSVRDRGADTQYF. The CDR3 DNA reads TGCAGCGTGCGGGACAGGGGCGCAGATACGCAGTATTTT.

The chain couples TRBV7-6 to TRBJ2-2; 8 bases fit TRBD1. CDR3 length: 13 residues. After removal of 7 bases from V and 4 bases from J, the junction contained 2 bases not matched to a gene. The germline gives CDR1 SGHVS, CDR2 FNYEAQ. CDR3 region: CASTTGGTGELFF. For the CDR3, the DNA is TGTGCCAGCACAACAGGGGGCACCGGGGAGCTGTTTTTT.

This clonotype was seen ten or more times. The V gene is TRBV29-1, the J gene TRBJ2-5; D uncertain. V lost 4 bases, J lost 7 bases, and 19 bases lay in between. The CDR3 has 14 amino acids. Germline values: CDR1 SQVTM, CDR2 ANQGSEA. The CDR3 region is CSVALHPKEGTQYF. The CDR3 nucleotides read TGCAGCGTTGCTTTACATCCCAAAGAAGGGACCCAGTACTTC. The complete variable domain, with remaining parts taken from reference TRBV29-1 and TRBJ2-5, reads SAVISQKPSRDICQRGTSLTIQCQVDSQVTMMFWYRQQPGQSLTLIATANQGSEATYESGFVIDKFPISRPNLTFSTLTVSNMSPEDSSIYLCSVALHPKEGTQYFGPGTRLLVL.

In its sample, this clonotype was seen a few times. The genes are TRBV27 and TRBJ2-7; perhaps TRBD1 as D (6 bases). The V gene's germline CDR1 is MNHEY and CDR2 SMNVEV (reference sequence). This CDR3 contains 12 residues. Trimming took 3 bases from V and 5 from J, leaving 8 bases between them. Here the CDR3 reads CASSFGGHEQYF. CDR3 coding DNA: TGTGCCAGCAGTTTTGGGGGCCACGAGCAGTACTTC.

The V and J genes are TRBV25-1 and TRBJ1-2, with 9 bases identical to TRBD1. The CDR3 covers 16 residues. Looked up from germline, CDR1 is MGHDK and CDR2 is SYGVNS. Unmatched junction bases numbered 12, after V lost 3 bases and J lost 7 bases. CDR3 sequence (DNA): TGTGCCAGCAGTGAGGCCGGGACAGGGTCTCGATTTGGCTACACCTTC. It yields the protein CASSEAGTGSRFGYTF.

This clonotype was seen at least ten times. The chain has TRBV12-3 or TRBV12-4 and TRBJ1-1; D perhaps matches TRBD1 (5 bases). The CDR3 totals 12 residues. Trimming removed 6 bases from V and 6 bases from J, with 11 bases in between. CDR3 region: CASSRDHAEAFF. Written as DNA, the CDR3 is TGTGCCAGCAGCCGGGACCATGCTGAAGCTTTCTTT.

The chain links TRBV11-2 to TRBJ1-1; 7 bases map to TRBD1. The CDR3 extends over 13 amino acids. Trimming at V came to 5 bases and at J to 4 bases, leaving 4 bases not matched to a gene. CDR1 and CDR2 (germline): SGHAT, FQNNGV. CDR3 residues: CASSPGGSTEAFF. DNA for the CDR3: TGTGCCAGCAGCCCAGGGGGGAGCACTGAAGCTTTCTTT.